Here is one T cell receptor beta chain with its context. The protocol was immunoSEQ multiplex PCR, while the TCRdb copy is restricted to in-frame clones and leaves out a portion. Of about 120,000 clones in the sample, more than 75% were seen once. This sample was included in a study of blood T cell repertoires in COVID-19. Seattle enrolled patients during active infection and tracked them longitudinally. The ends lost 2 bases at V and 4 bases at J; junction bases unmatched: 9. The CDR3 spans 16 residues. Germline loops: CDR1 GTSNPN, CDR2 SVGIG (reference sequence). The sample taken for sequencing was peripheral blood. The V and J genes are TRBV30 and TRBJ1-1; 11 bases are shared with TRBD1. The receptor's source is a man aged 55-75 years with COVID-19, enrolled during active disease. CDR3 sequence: CAWSKDRGPASTEAFF. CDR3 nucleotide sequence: TGTGCCTGGAGTAAGGACAGGGGGCCTGCAAGCACTGAAGCTTTCTTT.